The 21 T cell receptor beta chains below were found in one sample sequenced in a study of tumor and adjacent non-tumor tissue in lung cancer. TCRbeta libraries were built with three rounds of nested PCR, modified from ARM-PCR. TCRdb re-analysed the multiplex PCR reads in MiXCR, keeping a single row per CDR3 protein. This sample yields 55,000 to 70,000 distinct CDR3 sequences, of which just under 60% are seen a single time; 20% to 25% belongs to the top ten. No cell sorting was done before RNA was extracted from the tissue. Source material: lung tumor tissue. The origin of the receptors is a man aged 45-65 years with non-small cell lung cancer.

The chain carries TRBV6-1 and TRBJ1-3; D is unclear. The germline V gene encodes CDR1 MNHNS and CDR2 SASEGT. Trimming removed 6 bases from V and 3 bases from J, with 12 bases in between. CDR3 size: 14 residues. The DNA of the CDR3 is TGTGCCAGCAGAGTTTTGAAAATTGGAAACACCATATATTTT. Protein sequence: CASRVLKIGNTIYF.

The CDR3 nucleotides are TGTGCCAGTAGCCGCCGGACCACGGGGATTGAGGCTTTCTTT. Protein sequence: CASSRRTTGIEAFF. The chain joins TRBV5-6 to TRBJ1-1; unclear D gene. The V and J ends lost 8 bases and 11 bases respectively, with 25 bases between them. The CDR3 is 14 amino acids. Germline CDR1 is SGHDT and CDR2 is YYEEEE.

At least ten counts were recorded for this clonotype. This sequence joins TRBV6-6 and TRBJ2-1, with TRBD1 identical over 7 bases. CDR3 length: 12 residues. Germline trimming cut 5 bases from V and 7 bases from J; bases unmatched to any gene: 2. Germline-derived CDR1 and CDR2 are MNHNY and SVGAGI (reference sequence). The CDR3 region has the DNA TGTGCCAGCAGTGCACAGGGGAATGAGCAGTTCTTC. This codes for CASSAQGNEQFF.

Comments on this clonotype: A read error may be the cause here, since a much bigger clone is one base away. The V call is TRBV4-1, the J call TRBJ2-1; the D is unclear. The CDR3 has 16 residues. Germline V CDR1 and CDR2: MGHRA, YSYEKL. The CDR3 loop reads CASRQDPNPAYNEQFF. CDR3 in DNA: TGCGCCAGCAGACAAGATCCGAATCCGGCTTACAATGAGCAGTTCTTC.

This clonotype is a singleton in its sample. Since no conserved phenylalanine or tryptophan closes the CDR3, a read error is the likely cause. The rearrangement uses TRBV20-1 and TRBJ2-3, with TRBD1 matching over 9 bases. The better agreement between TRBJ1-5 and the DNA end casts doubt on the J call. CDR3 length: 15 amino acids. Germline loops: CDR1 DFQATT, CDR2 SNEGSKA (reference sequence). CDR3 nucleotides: TGCAGTGCAAAAACAGGGGGCGAAGGCACAGATACGCAGCATTCT. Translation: CSAKTGGEGTDTQHS.

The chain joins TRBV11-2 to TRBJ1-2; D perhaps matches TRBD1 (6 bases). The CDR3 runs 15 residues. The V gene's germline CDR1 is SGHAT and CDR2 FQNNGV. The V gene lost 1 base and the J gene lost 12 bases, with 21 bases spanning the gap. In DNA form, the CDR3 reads TGTGCCAGCAGCTTAGTCACAGGGTCTGACTATGACAACACCTTC. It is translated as CASSLVTGSDYDNTF.

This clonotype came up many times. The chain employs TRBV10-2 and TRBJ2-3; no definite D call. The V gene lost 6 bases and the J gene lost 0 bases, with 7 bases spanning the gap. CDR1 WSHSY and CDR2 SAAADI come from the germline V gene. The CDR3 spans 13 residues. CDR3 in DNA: TGCGCCAGCAGGGTTTCTAGCACAGATACGCAGTATTTT. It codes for CASRVSSTDTQYF.

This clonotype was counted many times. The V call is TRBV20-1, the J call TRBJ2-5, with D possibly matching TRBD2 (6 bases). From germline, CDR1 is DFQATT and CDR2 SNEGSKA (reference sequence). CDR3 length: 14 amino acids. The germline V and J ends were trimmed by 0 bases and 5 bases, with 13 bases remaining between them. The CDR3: CSARDRSGGETQYF. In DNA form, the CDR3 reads TGCAGTGCTAGAGATAGATCCGGGGGTGAGACCCAGTACTTC.

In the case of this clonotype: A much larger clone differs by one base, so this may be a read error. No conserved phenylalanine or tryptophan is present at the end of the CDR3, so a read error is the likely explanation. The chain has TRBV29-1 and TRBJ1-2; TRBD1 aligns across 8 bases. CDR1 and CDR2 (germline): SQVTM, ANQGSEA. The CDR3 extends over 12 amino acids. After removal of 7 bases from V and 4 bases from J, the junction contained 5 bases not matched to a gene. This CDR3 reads CSADRGTYGYTY. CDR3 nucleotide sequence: TGCAGCGCAGACAGGGGTACCTATGGCTACACCTAC.

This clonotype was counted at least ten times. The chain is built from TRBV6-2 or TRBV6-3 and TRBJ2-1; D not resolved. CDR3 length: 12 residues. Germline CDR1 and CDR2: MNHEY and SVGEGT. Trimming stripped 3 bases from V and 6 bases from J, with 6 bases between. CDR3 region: CASSYLGNEQFF. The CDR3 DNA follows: TGTGCCAGCAGTTATCTCGGCAATGAGCAGTTCTTC.

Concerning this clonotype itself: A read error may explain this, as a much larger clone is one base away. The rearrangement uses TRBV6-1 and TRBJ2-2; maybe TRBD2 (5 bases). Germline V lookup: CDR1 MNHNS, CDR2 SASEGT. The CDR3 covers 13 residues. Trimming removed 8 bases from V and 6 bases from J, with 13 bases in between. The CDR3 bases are TGTGCCAGCTGTTCGGGGTTCGCCGGGGAGCTGTTTTTT. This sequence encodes CASCSGFAGELFF.

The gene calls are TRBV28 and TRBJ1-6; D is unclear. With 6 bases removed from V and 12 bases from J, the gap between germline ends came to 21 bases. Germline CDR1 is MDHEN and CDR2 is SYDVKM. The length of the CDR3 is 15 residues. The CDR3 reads CASRRLLSEYEPLHF. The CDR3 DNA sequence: TGTGCCAGCAGACGTCTTCTTTCCGAGTATGAACCCCTCCACTTT. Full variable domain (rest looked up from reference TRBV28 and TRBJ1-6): DVKVTQSSRYLVKRTGEKVFLECVQDMDHENMFWYRQDPGLGLRLIYFSYDVKMKEKGDIPEGYSVSREKKERFSLILESASTNQTSMYLCASRRLLSEYEPLHFGNGTRLTVT.

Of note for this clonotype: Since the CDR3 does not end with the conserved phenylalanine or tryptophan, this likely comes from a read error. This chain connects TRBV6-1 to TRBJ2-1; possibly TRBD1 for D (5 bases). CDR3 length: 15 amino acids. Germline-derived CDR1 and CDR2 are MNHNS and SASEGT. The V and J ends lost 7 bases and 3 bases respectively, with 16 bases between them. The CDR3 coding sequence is TGTGCCAGCACCCTTGGGGCAGGCTTCTACAATGAGCAGTTCTTG. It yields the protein CASTLGAGFYNEQFL.

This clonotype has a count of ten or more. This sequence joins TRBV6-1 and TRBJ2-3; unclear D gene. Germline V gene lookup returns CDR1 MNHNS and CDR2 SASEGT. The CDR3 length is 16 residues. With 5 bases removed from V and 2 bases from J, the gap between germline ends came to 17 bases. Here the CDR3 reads CASSLFWASPTDTQYF. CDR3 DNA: TGTGCCAGCAGTTTGTTCTGGGCTAGTCCCACAGATACGCAGTATTTT.

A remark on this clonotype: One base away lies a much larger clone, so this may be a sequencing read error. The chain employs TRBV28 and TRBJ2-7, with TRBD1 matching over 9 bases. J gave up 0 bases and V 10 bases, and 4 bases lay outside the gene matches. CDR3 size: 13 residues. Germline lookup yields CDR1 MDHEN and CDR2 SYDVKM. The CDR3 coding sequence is TGTGCCAACAGGGACAGGGACTCCTACGAGCAGTACTTC. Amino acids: CANRDRDSYEQYF.

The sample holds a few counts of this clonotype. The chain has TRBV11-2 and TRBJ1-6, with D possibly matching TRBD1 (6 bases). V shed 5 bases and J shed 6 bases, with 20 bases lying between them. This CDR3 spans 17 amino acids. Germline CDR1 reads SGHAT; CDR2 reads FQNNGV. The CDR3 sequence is CASSREGGDPVNSPLHF. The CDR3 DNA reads TGTGCCAGCAGCAGAGAGGGGGGGGACCCCGTTAATTCACCCCTCCACTTT.

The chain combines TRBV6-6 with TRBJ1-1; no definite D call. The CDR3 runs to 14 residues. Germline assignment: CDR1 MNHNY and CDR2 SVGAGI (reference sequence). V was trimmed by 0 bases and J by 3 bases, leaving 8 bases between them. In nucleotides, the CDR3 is TGTGCCAGCAGTTACTCACGGGTTGACACTGAAGCTTTCTTT. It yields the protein CASSYSRVDTEAFF.

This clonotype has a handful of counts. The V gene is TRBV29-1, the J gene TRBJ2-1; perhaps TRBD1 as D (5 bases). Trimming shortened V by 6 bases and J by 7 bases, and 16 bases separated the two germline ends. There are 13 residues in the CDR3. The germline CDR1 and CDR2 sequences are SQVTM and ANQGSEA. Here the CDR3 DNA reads TGCAGCGTAAAACGGCAGGGCATAAATGAGCAGTTCTTC. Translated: CSVKRQGINEQFF.

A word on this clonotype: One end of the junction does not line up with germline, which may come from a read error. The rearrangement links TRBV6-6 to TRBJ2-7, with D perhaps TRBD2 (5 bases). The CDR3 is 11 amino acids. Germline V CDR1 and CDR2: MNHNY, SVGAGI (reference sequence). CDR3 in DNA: TGTGCCAGCAGTTGCGGGTACGAGCAATACTTC. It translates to CASSCGYEQYF.

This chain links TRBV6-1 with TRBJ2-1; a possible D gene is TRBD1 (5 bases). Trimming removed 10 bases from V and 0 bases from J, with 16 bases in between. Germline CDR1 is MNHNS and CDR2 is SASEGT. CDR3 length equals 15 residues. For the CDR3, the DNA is TGTGCCAACATCCTTGGGGCAGGCTCCTACAATGAGCAGTTCTTC. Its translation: CANILGAGSYNEQFF.

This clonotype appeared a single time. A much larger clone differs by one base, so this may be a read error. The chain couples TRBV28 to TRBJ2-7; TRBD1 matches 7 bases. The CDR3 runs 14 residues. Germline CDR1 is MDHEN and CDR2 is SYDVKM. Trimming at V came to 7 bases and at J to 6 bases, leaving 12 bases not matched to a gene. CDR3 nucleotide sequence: TGTGCCAGCACGCCGACAGGGAGTACTACCGAGCAGTACTTC. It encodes CASTPTGSTTEQYF.